This T cell receptor beta chain was documented in a study of blood T cell repertoires in COVID-19. Study context: PBMCs, B-cell-depleted T cells, or T cells were the source of the cDNA or gDNA that made up the material.

This CDR3 comprises 13 residues. V dropped 8 bases and J dropped 2; count of bases not matched to a gene: 3. CDR1 and CDR2 (germline): LNHDA, SQIVND (reference sequence). Those enrolled in Seattle joined during active infection and were followed longitudinally afterward. The assay was immunoSEQ multiplex PCR, and TCRdb's table has in-frame clones only and misses some. Of approximately 110,000 clones in the sample, approximately 85% were seen once. The receptor was derived from a woman aged 80 or older with COVID-19, enrolled during active disease. The J gene is TRBJ1-1, the V gene TRBV19, with TRBD1 identical over 9 bases. The sequencing sample was made of peripheral blood. CDR3 bases: TGTGCCAGTGGGACAGGGAGAAACACTGAAGCTTTCTTT. Protein sequence: CASGTGRNTEAFF.